This T cell receptor beta chain came from a study of beta chain features in type 1 diabetes. Study outcomes and limitations: Although PCR might favor shorter templates, it would do so equally in patients and controls. Among all four CD4+ subsets, Type 1 diabetes patients had TCRB CDR3s that were moderately but significantly shorter.

A note on this clone: Its cognate antigen is unknown.

The study reverse transcribed the entire isolated RNA, so it sequenced expressed TCRB transcripts. Using immunoSEQ multiplex PCR, the repertoire was profiled, and TCRdb retains in-frame clones only, with some absent. The sample includes 300,000 to 350,000 clones, about 13% seen only once; the top ten take roughly 0.015%. CDR1 LGHNA and CDR2 YNFKEQ come from the germline V gene. This CDR3 comprises 18 residues. The V gene end was trimmed by 5 bases and the J gene end by 5 bases; junction bases not matched to a gene: 15. The sample taken for sequencing was naive CD4+ T cells from blood. This chain connects TRBV4-2 to TRBJ2-5; TRBD2 agrees at 12 bases. This receptor was identified in a woman between 18 and 29 years old with type 1 diabetes. The CDR3 nucleotides read TGTGCCAGCAGCTACTTCCCCTCCGGGACTAGCGGGCAGGAGACCCAGTACTTC. It yields the protein CASSYFPSGTSGQETQYF.